The following is a TCR beta chain sequence with its context. Its antigen is not identified. This record belongs to a study of radiotherapy plus CTLA-4 blockade in lung cancer. Study summary: Overall, roughly 17% of patients showed an objective response, while over 30% attained disease control.

Libraries were prepared by immunoSEQ multiplex PCR; TCRdb keeps only in-frame clonotypes and omits some of them. The sample consists of roughly 98,000 clones, 82% of them appearing once. Regarding the study as a whole: Early clonal dynamics of blood T cells, together with interferon-beta, were reported as the best response predictor.

V was pared by 1 base and J by 5 bases, with 14 bases of the junction left unmatched. CDR1 is SGHRS and CDR2 is YFSETQ in the germline V gene. This CDR3 contains 17 residues. The V gene is TRBV5-1, the J gene TRBJ2-5; 7 bases align to TRBD2. The source of this sequence is a human donor with non-small cell lung cancer who had a partial response to radiotherapy plus ipilimumab. Sequencing was performed on peripheral blood, taken from a patient treated with radiotherapy plus ipilimumab. In nucleotides, the CDR3 is TGCGCCAGCAGCTTGATTTGGTCCCTGGCAGCGGGGGAGACCCAGTACTTC. It codes for CASSLIWSLAAGETQYF.